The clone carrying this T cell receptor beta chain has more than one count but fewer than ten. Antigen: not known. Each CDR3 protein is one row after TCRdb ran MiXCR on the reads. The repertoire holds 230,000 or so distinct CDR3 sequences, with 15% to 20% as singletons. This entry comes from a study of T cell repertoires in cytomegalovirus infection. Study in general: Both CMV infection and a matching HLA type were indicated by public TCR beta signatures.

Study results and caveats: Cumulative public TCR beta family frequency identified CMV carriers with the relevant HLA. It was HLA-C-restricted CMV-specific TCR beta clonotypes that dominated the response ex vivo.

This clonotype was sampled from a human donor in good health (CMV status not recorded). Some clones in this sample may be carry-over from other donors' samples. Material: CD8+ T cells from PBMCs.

CDR3: CASPGTGWGSPLHF. DNA of the CDR3: TGTGCCAGCCCCGGGACAGGCTGGGGTTCACCCCTCCACTTT. The chain employs TRBV27 and TRBJ1-6, with 8 positions matching TRBD1. CDR1 is MNHEY and CDR2 is SMNVEV in the germline V gene (reference sequence). The V and J ends lost 8 bases and 9 bases, in that order; junction bases with no gene match: 9. The CDR3 sequence is 14 residues long.